This T cell receptor beta chain was identified during a study of shared clonotypes between healthy human individuals. General study points: A few donors showed sharing of 4.5% to 6% of naive CD4 clonotypes. Generation of non-shared clonotypes was less probable than generation of clonotypes shared by all four donors. Depth of sequencing was expected to influence donor clonotype sharing. Generally, naive subsets came out with larger estimated richness than memory subsets.

V lost 2 bases, J lost 4 bases, and 1 base stayed unmatched. Germline V lookup: CDR1 SEHNR, CDR2 FQNEAQ (reference sequence). CDR3 size: 15 residues. Of note for this clone: Its antigen remains unknown.

Profiling relied on immunoSEQ multiplex PCR, and the TCRdb table lists in-frame clones only, not all of them. This sample yields around 1,900,000 clones, of which just under 95% are seen a single time; about 1.7% belongs to the top ten. CD45RO negativity and positive selection for CCR7 defined naive CD8 cells, a population that excluded terminally differentiated effector memory CD45RA+ cells. This receptor was taken from a man younger than 30 in good health. Some clones in this sample may be carry-over from other donors' samples. Sequenced input: naive CD8+ T cells from PBMCs. V usage is TRBV7-9 and J usage is TRBJ2-2; TRBD1 matches at 10 bases. The CDR3, as DNA: TGTGCCAGCAGCTTACGGACAGGGGGCACCGGGGAGCTGTTTTTT. Amino acid sequence: CASSLRTGGTGELFF.